This T cell receptor (beta chain) was profiled in a study of cytomegalovirus exposure and HLA in healthy donors. Whole-study context: Genotyping showed roughly 86% of 350 to 400 donors falling in the Caucasian-associated ancestry cluster.

PCR amplification relied on 60 Vbeta primers (plus 13 Jbeta primers). TCRdb keeps only in-frame clones here, not all; method: immunoSEQ multiplex PCR. The sample includes about 160,000 clones, over 70% seen only once; the top ten take around 7%. The sample holds a few counts of this clone. The material sequenced was PBMCs. This TCR derives from a woman in her forties in good health and CMV-seropositive.

For the CDR3, the DNA is TGTGCCAGCAGCCAAGAACAGGGCCCGGGAGAAAAACTGTTTTTT. Amino acid sequence: CASSQEQGPGEKLFF. The chain couples TRBV14 to TRBJ1-4, with a weak D call TRBD1 (6 bases). The CDR3 runs to 15 residues. The germline gives CDR1 SGHDN, CDR2 FVKESK. Trimming stripped 0 bases from V and 8 bases from J, with 13 bases between. The variable domain in full, with the rest retrieved from reference TRBV14 and TRBJ1-4, is EAGVTQFPSHSVIEKGQTVTLRCDPISGHDNLYWYRRVMGKEIKFLLHFVKESKQDESGMPNNRFLAERTGGTYSTLKVQPAELEDSGVYFCASSQEQGPGEKLFFGSGTQLSVL.